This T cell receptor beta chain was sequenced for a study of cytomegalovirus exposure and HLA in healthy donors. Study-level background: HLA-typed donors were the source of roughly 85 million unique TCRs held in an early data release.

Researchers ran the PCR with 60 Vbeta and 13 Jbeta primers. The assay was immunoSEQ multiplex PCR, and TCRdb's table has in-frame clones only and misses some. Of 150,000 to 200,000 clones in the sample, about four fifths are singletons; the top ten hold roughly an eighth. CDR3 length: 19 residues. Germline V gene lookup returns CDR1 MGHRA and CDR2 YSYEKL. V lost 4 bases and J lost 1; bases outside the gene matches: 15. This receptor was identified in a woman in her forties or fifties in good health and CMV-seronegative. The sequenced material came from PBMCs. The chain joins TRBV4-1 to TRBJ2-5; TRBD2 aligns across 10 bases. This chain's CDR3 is CASSRAGLAGAPIQETQYF. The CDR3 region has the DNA TGCGCCAGCAGCCGGGCGGGGCTAGCGGGAGCCCCCATCCAAGAGACCCAGTACTTC.